The clone carrying this TCR beta chain was counted once. Germline V gene lookup returns CDR1 SGHDT and CDR2 YYEEEE. Trimming stripped 1 base from V and 10 bases from J, with 12 bases between. The CDR3 runs 13 residues. The table came from immunoSEQ multiplex PCR; TCRdb's copy has only in-frame clones and leaves some out. The table records 2 million or so clones, about 95% of them present only once. This sample stems from a study of shared clonotypes between healthy human individuals. V gene TRBV5-6 combines with J gene TRBJ2-1; no clear D gene. The TCR sequence derives from a man between 18 and 35 years old in good health. Sequencing used naive CD4+ T cells sorted from blood. Sample subset: CD45RA+ positively selected. In DNA form, the CDR3 reads TGTGCCAGCAGCTTGATTAATAGTCTCGAGCAGTTCTTC. This gives the protein CASSLINSLEQFF.